Presented here are 6 T cell receptor beta chains from one specimen sequenced in a study of cytomegalovirus exposure and HLA in healthy donors. The PCR contained 60 Vbeta and 13 Jbeta primers. The repertoire was sequenced with immunoSEQ multiplex PCR; TCRdb's copy has only in-frame clones and lacks some. The data contain over 150,000 clones, 70% to 80% of them seen just once; the ten biggest clones take up roughly 1.4%. Material for sequencing was PBMCs. The receptor source for this set is a woman aged 25 to 39 in good health and CMV-seropositive.

This clone was observed a handful of times. This chain uses TRBV6-5 with TRBJ1-1, with 9 positions matching TRBD1. Trimming at V came to 5 bases and at J to 9 bases, leaving 1 base not matched to a gene. The CDR3 runs to 11 residues. Germline V lookup: CDR1 MNHEY, CDR2 SVGAGI. The CDR3 nucleotides read TGTGCCAGCAGTACAGGGGGCCAAGCTTTCTTT. This translates into CASSTGGQAFF.

The V and J genes are TRBV5-4 and TRBJ2-7, with TRBD2 matching over 10 bases. The J segment lost 5 bases and the V segment lost 3 bases, leaving 11 bases of the junction unmatched. CDR1 and CDR2 (germline): SGHNT, YYREEE (reference sequence). The CDR3 is 16 amino acids. The CDR3 is CASSSPFGLAGDEQYF. The CDR3 DNA sequence: TGTGCCAGCAGCTCTCCCTTTGGGCTAGCGGGAGACGAGCAGTACTTC.

V gene TRBV11-2 combines with J gene TRBJ2-1; 11 bases are shared with TRBD1. CDR3 length: 15 residues. V dropped 4 bases and J dropped 7; count of bases not matched to a gene: 6. Germline V gives CDR1 SGHAT, CDR2 FQNNGV. CDR3: CASSSRTGGKNEQFF. The DNA of the CDR3 is TGTGCCAGCAGCTCTAGGACAGGGGGCAAGAATGAGCAGTTCTTC.

The chain joins TRBV5-1 to TRBJ1-1; 7 bases map to TRBD1. The CDR3 consists of 14 residues. Germline CDR1 is SGHRS and CDR2 is YFSETQ. The J segment lost 3 bases and the V segment lost 5 bases, leaving 7 bases of the junction unmatched. The CDR3: CASRSWDRDTEAFF. CDR3 nucleotide sequence: TGCGCCAGCAGATCATGGGACAGAGACACTGAAGCTTTCTTT. The full variable domain, rest sourced from reference TRBV5-1 and TRBJ1-1, is KAGVTQTPRYLIKTRGQQVTLSCSPISGHRSVSWYQQTPGQGLQFLFEYFSETQRNKGNFPGRFSGRQFSNSRSEMNVSTLELGDSALYLCASRSWDRDTEAFFGQGTRLTVV.

The rearrangement links TRBV4-2 to TRBJ2-1, with a weak D call TRBD1 (5 bases). The CDR3 sequence is 16 residues long. Trimming removed 3 bases from V and 0 bases from J, with 12 bases in between. CDR1 and CDR2 from the germline V gene are LGHNA and YNFKEQ. The CDR3 DNA sequence: TGTGCCAGCAGCCAGGCCCAGGGTGGCTCCTACAATGAGCAGTTCTTC. Encoded protein: CASSQAQGGSYNEQFF.

The V and J genes are TRBV10-3 and TRBJ1-1; 7 bases are shared with TRBD1. CDR1 and CDR2 (germline): ENHRY, SYGVKD. Losses at the gene ends were 8 bases for V and 0 bases for J; bases not matched to a gene: 3. The CDR3 is 13 residues long. CDR3 sequence reads: CAIGQDLNTEAFF. The CDR3 DNA reads TGTGCCATCGGACAGGACTTGAACACTGAAGCTTTCTTT.